These T cell receptor beta chains were read from a single sample in a study of identical twins. Via MiXCR, TCRdb re-called the 5' RACE reads, giving one row per CDR3 protein. The sample yields roughly 350,000 distinct CDR3 sequences, about 9% seen once. Specimen: naive T cells sorted from blood. These receptors all come from a woman aged 45-60 years in good health. CDR3s include the opening cysteine and the closing phenylalanine or tryptophan. D genes are given only for firm matches. Only some rows state a clone size, as once, few, many or a class for expanded clones.

v_call: TRBV24-1
d_call: NA
clone_size: few
j_call: TRBJ2-2
cdr3_aa: CATSGPGLSNTGELFF
cdr3_nt: TGTGCCACCAGTGGACCGGGACTGAGTAACACCGGGGAGCTGTTTTTT

v_call: TRBV2
d_call: NA
clone_size: few
j_call: TRBJ2-7
cdr3_aa: CASILHLFRYF
cdr3_nt: TGTGCCAGCATTCTACACCTCTTTCGGTACTTC

v_call: TRBV4-1
d_call: NA
clone_size: few
j_call: TRBJ2-3
cdr3_aa: CASSQGPWDTQYF
cdr3_nt: TGCGCCAGCAGCCAAGGGCCTTGGGATACGCAGTATTTT

v_call: TRBV10-3
d_call: TRBD1
clone_size: many
j_call: TRBJ1-1
cdr3_aa: CAIRSSGGGGTEAFF
cdr3_nt: TGTGCCATCAGAAGTTCAGGGGGCGGGGGCACTGAAGCTTTCTTT

v_call: TRBV11-2
d_call: TRBD1
clone_size: NA
j_call: TRBJ2-4
cdr3_aa: CASSLGSGTGAYF
cdr3_nt: TGTGCCAGCAGCTTAGGCTCTGGGACAGGGGCTTACTTC

v_call: TRBV3-1
d_call: NA
clone_size: few
j_call: TRBJ1-1
cdr3_aa: CASSLATNTEAFF
cdr3_nt: TGTGCCAGCAGCCTAGCAACGAACACTGAAGCTTTCTTT

v_call: TRBV29-1
d_call: NA
clone_size: few
j_call: TRBJ1-1
cdr3_aa: CSVEESGAFF
cdr3_nt: TGCAGCGTTGAAGAGTCGGGAGCTTTCTTT

v_call: TRBV2
d_call: NA
clone_size: few
j_call: TRBJ2-2
cdr3_aa: CASKVPGELFF
cdr3_nt: TGTGCCAGCAAAGTCCCCGGGGAGCTGTTTTTT

v_call: TRBV7-9
d_call: TRBD2
clone_size: many
j_call: TRBJ2-3
cdr3_aa: CASSSGLAGDLDTQYF
cdr3_nt: TGTGCCAGCAGCTCGGGACTAGCGGGAGATCTCGATACGCAGTATTTT

v_call: TRBV18
d_call: NA
clone_size: NA
j_call: TRBJ2-6
cdr3_aa: CATKPGDPVNSGANVLTF
cdr3_nt: TGTGCCACCAAACCGGGGGACCCTGTAAACTCTGGGGCCAACGTCCTGACTTTC

v_call: TRBV4-1
d_call: TRBD2
clone_size: few
j_call: TRBJ2-1
cdr3_aa: CASTETGLDNNEQFF
cdr3_nt: TGCGCCAGCACGGAGACGGGACTAGACAACAATGAGCAGTTCTTC

v_call: TRBV25-1
d_call: NA
clone_size: NA
j_call: TRBJ2-1
cdr3_aa: CASSAPRGGRLYNEQFF
cdr3_nt: TGTGCCAGCAGTGCTCCGAGGGGGGGGCGGCTTTACAATGAGCAGTTCTTC

v_call: TRBV20-1
d_call: NA
clone_size: few
j_call: TRBJ2-2
cdr3_aa: CSARGDHGELFF
cdr3_nt: TGCAGTGCTAGGGGGGATCACGGGGAGCTGTTTTTT

v_call: TRBV7-9
d_call: TRBD1
clone_size: few
j_call: TRBJ2-1
cdr3_aa: CASSLAGQGAYEQFF
cdr3_nt: TGTGCCAGCAGCTTAGCGGGACAGGGGGCGTATGAGCAGTTCTTC

v_call: TRBV10-3
d_call: NA
clone_size: few
j_call: TRBJ2-1
cdr3_aa: CATSGASYNEQFF
cdr3_nt: TGTGCCACAAGCGGAGCTTCCTACAATGAGCAGTTCTTC

v_call: TRBV20-1
d_call: TRBD2
clone_size: few
j_call: TRBJ2-5
cdr3_aa: CSAGRLAGGETQYF
cdr3_nt: TGCAGTGCCGGCCGACTAGCGGGTGGCGAGACCCAGTACTTC

v_call: TRBV6-6
d_call: TRBD2
clone_size: NA
j_call: TRBJ2-3
cdr3_aa: CASSLMTSGITGDTQYF
cdr3_nt: TGTGCCAGCAGTTTAATGACTAGCGGGATAACCGGGGATACGCAGTATTTT

v_call: TRBV4-1
d_call: NA
clone_size: many
j_call: TRBJ1-1
cdr3_aa: CASSPLGGYTEAFF
cdr3_nt: TGCGCCAGCAGCCCTTTGGGAGGGTACACTGAAGCTTTCTTT

v_call: TRBV4-2
d_call: NA
clone_size: many
j_call: TRBJ2-5
cdr3_aa: CASGGETQYF
cdr3_nt: TGTGCCAGCGGGGGGGAGACCCAGTACTTC

v_call: TRBV5-1
d_call: NA
clone_size: few
j_call: TRBJ1-1
cdr3_aa: CASSLEGELGAFF
cdr3_nt: TGCGCCAGCAGCTTGGAAGGGGAACTGGGAGCTTTCTTT

v_call: TRBV7-3
d_call: TRBD1
clone_size: many
j_call: TRBJ1-2
cdr3_aa: CASSLEGAYGYTF
cdr3_nt: TGTGCCAGCAGCTTAGAGGGGGCCTATGGCTACACCTTC

v_call: TRBV7-9
d_call: TRBD1
clone_size: NA
j_call: TRBJ2-1
cdr3_aa: CASSLTGTGPNEQFF
cdr3_nt: TGTGCCAGCAGCTTAACCGGGACAGGGCCCAATGAGCAGTTCTTC

v_call: TRBV5-1
d_call: NA
clone_size: few
j_call: TRBJ2-2
cdr3_aa: CASSLTTGWELFF
cdr3_nt: TGCGCCAGCAGCCTGACTACAGGGTGGGAGCTGTTTTTT

v_call: TRBV2
d_call: TRBD1
clone_size: few
j_call: TRBJ1-1
cdr3_aa: CASSATGEGGTEAFF
cdr3_nt: TGTGCCAGCAGTGCGACAGGGGAGGGGGGCACTGAAGCTTTCTTT

v_call: TRBV12-3/TRBV12-4
d_call: NA
clone_size: many
j_call: TRBJ2-4
cdr3_aa: CASNPSSPGYTKNIQYF
cdr3_nt: TGTGCCAGCAATCCCTCATCGCCAGGGTACACCAAAAACATTCAGTACTTC

v_call: TRBV7-9
d_call: NA
clone_size: NA
j_call: TRBJ2-5
cdr3_aa: CASSFRPAGQYF
cdr3_nt: TGTGCCAGCAGCTTCCGTCCGGCGGGCCAGTACTTC

v_call: TRBV7-9
d_call: NA
clone_size: NA
j_call: TRBJ2-2
cdr3_aa: CASSPLDYQGGELFF
cdr3_nt: TGTGCCAGCAGCCCCCTGGACTACCAAGGGGGGGAGCTGTTTTTT

v_call: TRBV20-1
d_call: NA
clone_size: few
j_call: TRBJ2-3
cdr3_aa: CSASNRGTDTQYF
cdr3_nt: TGCAGTGCTAGCAACAGGGGCACAGATACGCAGTATTTT

v_call: TRBV27
d_call: NA
clone_size: NA
j_call: TRBJ2-3
cdr3_aa: CASSLSGWTDTQYF
cdr3_nt: TGTGCCAGCAGTTTGTCAGGGTGGACAGATACGCAGTATTTT

v_call: TRBV29-1
d_call: NA
clone_size: NA
j_call: TRBJ1-1
cdr3_aa: CSGTVGVEAFF
cdr3_nt: TGCAGCGGGACTGTAGGAGTTGAAGCTTTCTTT

v_call: TRBV27
d_call: NA
clone_size: NA
j_call: TRBJ2-1
cdr3_aa: CASTWTPYNEQFF
cdr3_nt: TGTGCCAGCACTTGGACCCCCTACAATGAGCAGTTCTTC

v_call: TRBV4-1
d_call: NA
clone_size: many
j_call: TRBJ2-5
cdr3_aa: CASSQHQETQYF
cdr3_nt: TGCGCCAGCAGCCAACACCAAGAGACCCAGTACTTC

v_call: TRBV12-3/TRBV12-4
d_call: NA
clone_size: many
j_call: TRBJ2-1
cdr3_aa: CASSSPVDYNEQFF
cdr3_nt: TGTGCCAGCAGTTCCCCGGTGGACTACAATGAGCAGTTCTTC

v_call: TRBV5-1
d_call: NA
clone_size: NA
j_call: TRBJ2-3
cdr3_aa: CASSLVGGSRTDTQYF
cdr3_nt: TGCGCCAGCAGCTTGGTAGGGGGGAGCCGCACAGATACGCAGTATTTT

v_call: TRBV19
d_call: NA
clone_size: NA
j_call: TRBJ2-1
cdr3_aa: CASSISGSPYNEQFF
cdr3_nt: TGTGCCAGTAGTATTTCAGGGTCCCCCTACAATGAGCAGTTCTTC

v_call: TRBV6-4
d_call: NA
clone_size: many
j_call: TRBJ1-1
cdr3_aa: CASRGGTEAFF
cdr3_nt: TGTGCCAGCAGAGGGGGCACTGAAGCTTTCTTT

v_call: TRBV12-3/TRBV12-4
d_call: TRBD2
clone_size: many
j_call: TRBJ2-3
cdr3_aa: CASRRTSGTLRTDTQYF
cdr3_nt: TGTGCCAGCAGAAGGACTAGCGGGACGTTGAGGACAGATACGCAGTATTTT

v_call: TRBV12-3/TRBV12-4
d_call: NA
clone_size: NA
j_call: TRBJ2-1
cdr3_aa: CASSPETDPSNEQFF
cdr3_nt: TGTGCCAGCAGCCCAGAGACCGACCCAAGCAATGAGCAGTTCTTC

v_call: TRBV5-1
d_call: NA
clone_size: many
j_call: TRBJ2-7
cdr3_aa: CASSVAWSSYEQYF
cdr3_nt: TGCGCCAGCAGCGTTGCTTGGAGCTCCTACGAGCAGTACTTC

v_call: TRBV7-2
d_call: NA
clone_size: few
j_call: TRBJ2-3
cdr3_aa: CASSLAGASSDTQYF
cdr3_nt: TGTGCCAGCAGCTTAGCTGGAGCGAGTTCAGATACGCAGTATTTT

v_call: TRBV20-1
d_call: NA
clone_size: NA
j_call: TRBJ2-1
cdr3_aa: CSVPLDFLYNEQFF
cdr3_nt: TGCAGTGTCCCCTTGGACTTCCTATACAATGAGCAGTTCTTC

v_call: TRBV30
d_call: NA
clone_size: NA
j_call: TRBJ1-3
cdr3_aa: CAWSSTSSGNTIYF
cdr3_nt: TGTGCCTGGAGTTCGACCTCCTCTGGAAACACCATATATTTT

v_call: TRBV11-2
d_call: NA
clone_size: few
j_call: TRBJ2-2
cdr3_aa: CASSLSGLSTPGELFF
cdr3_nt: TGTGCCAGCAGCCTCTCCGGGTTATCAACCCCCGGGGAGCTGTTTTTT

v_call: TRBV9
d_call: TRBD2
clone_size: many
j_call: TRBJ2-1
cdr3_aa: CASSPGGSSYNEQFF
cdr3_nt: TGTGCCAGCAGCCCCGGGGGGAGCTCCTACAATGAGCAGTTCTTC

v_call: TRBV6-1
d_call: NA
clone_size: NA
j_call: TRBJ2-5
cdr3_aa: CASSEKGREETQYF
cdr3_nt: TGTGCCAGCAGTGAAAAGGGGCGTGAAGAGACCCAGTACTTC

v_call: TRBV5-5
d_call: TRBD2
clone_size: NA
j_call: TRBJ2-3
cdr3_aa: CASSRTSGIADTQYF
cdr3_nt: TGTGCCAGCAGCCGGACTAGCGGGATCGCAGATACGCAGTATTTT

v_call: TRBV12-3/TRBV12-4
d_call: NA
clone_size: few
j_call: TRBJ1-6
cdr3_aa: CASSFWEGNSPLHF
cdr3_nt: TGTGCCAGCAGTTTTTGGGAGGGGAATTCACCCCTCCACTTT

v_call: TRBV4-1
d_call: TRBD2
clone_size: NA
j_call: TRBJ2-2
cdr3_aa: CASSRGGAGVPGELFF
cdr3_nt: TGCGCCAGCAGCCGAGGCGGGGCGGGAGTCCCCGGGGAGCTGTTTTTT

v_call: TRBV5-1
d_call: NA
clone_size: many
j_call: TRBJ1-2
cdr3_aa: CASSLADGTYGYTF
cdr3_nt: TGCGCCAGCAGCTTAGCCGACGGGACCTATGGCTACACCTTC